These T cell receptor beta chains were read from a single sample in a study of control samples from healthy donors and cancer patients. Produced via immunoSEQ multiplex PCR; TCRdb's table is partial and in-frame only. The repertoire holds 180,000 or so clones, with 75% to 95% as singletons. The specimen was blood. These receptors came from a woman aged 25 to 39 in good health. The conserved cysteine and the conserved F or W are not part of the CDR3 here. Fields, in order: J gene, V gene, clone size, CDR3 protein. Clone size is not always given. Where it is, it says once, few, many or a class for expanded clones.

j_call: TRBJ1-2; v_call: TRBV19; clone_size: .; cdr3_aa: ASSMGQGYGYT
j_call: TRBJ2-7; v_call: TRBV6-6; clone_size: .; cdr3_aa: ASRNGQGTYEQY
j_call: TRBJ2-7; v_call: TRBV18; clone_size: .; cdr3_aa: ASSPPTSYEQY
j_call: TRBJ1-2; v_call: TRBV21-1; clone_size: .; cdr3_aa: ASSKKAANYGYT
j_call: TRBJ2-5; v_call: TRBV7-9; clone_size: .; cdr3_aa: ASSLEQGSGETQY
j_call: TRBJ2-3; v_call: TRBV15; clone_size: .; cdr3_aa: ATSKLLAGYTDTQY
j_call: TRBJ1-1; v_call: TRBV19; clone_size: .; cdr3_aa: ASSIASGQGTEAF
j_call: TRBJ1-1; v_call: TRBV7-2; clone_size: .; cdr3_aa: ASSLAGVEAF
j_call: TRBJ1-6; v_call: TRBV11-3; clone_size: once; cdr3_aa: ASSPGQNSPLH
j_call: TRBJ2-5; v_call: TRBV11-2; clone_size: .; cdr3_aa: ASSLDGGGETQY
j_call: TRBJ2-3; v_call: TRBV5-5; clone_size: .; cdr3_aa: ASRASGRPDTQY
j_call: TRBJ1-6; v_call: TRBV15; clone_size: .; cdr3_aa: ATSRDLDNSPLH
j_call: TRBJ2-4; v_call: TRBV7-8; clone_size: .; cdr3_aa: ASSLRGLAGGPGGKNIQY
j_call: TRBJ1-2; v_call: TRBV18; clone_size: .; cdr3_aa: ASSPQGVEYGYT